The 20 T cell receptor beta chains reported below all come from one sample, sequenced in a study of T cells in localized non-small cell lung cancer. Some clones are missing from TCRdb's copy, which holds only in-frame ones; the method was immunoSEQ multiplex PCR. The table shows about 54,000 clones, with around 86% occurring only once. This sample comprised peripheral blood, obtained before any cancer treatment. Receptors were obtained from a female donor of 60 years or more with stage II squamous cell lung carcinoma.

This chain uses TRBV11-2 with TRBJ1-5; no reliable D call. V lost 4 bases and J 7 bases, leaving 11 bases between the germline ends. The CDR3 runs to 13 residues. Germline-derived CDR1 and CDR2 are SGHAT and FQNNGV. The chain's CDR3 is CASSSRSGQPQHF. For the CDR3, the DNA is TGTGCCAGCAGCTCCCGATCCGGCCAGCCCCAGCATTTT.

This rearrangement joins TRBV2 to TRBJ2-7; 7 bases match TRBD1. The CDR3 consists of 12 residues. Germline V gene sequence: CDR1 SNHLY, CDR2 FYNNEI. J was trimmed by 3 bases and V by 4 bases; bases with no gene match: 0. CDR3 amino acids: CASSGQGYEQYF. CDR3 DNA: TGTGCCAGCAGTGGACAGGGCTACGAGCAGTACTTC.

This chain uses TRBV5-1 with TRBJ2-2; TRBD1 matches 8 bases. CDR1 is SGHRS, CDR2 YFSETQ, per germline. The CDR3 is 14 residues long. Unmatched junction bases numbered 4, after V lost 1 base and J lost 8 bases. The CDR3 protein is CASSLRQGMGELFF. CDR3 coding DNA: TGCGCCAGCAGCTTGAGACAGGGGATGGGGGAGCTGTTTTTT.

The chain links TRBV5-1 to TRBJ1-3; the D gene is possibly TRBD1 (6 bases). The germline CDR1 and CDR2 sequences are SGHRS and YFSETQ. With 0 bases removed from V and 0 bases from J, the gap between germline ends came to 13 bases. CDR3 length: 17 amino acids. The CDR3 sequence is CASSLEPQGSSGNTIYF. CDR3 coding DNA: TGCGCCAGCAGCTTGGAGCCTCAGGGGTCCTCTGGAAACACCATATATTTT.

In this sample, this clone turned up once. This chain uses TRBV5-1 with TRBJ2-5; the match to TRBD1 covers 9 bases. The germline V gene encodes CDR1 SGHRS and CDR2 YFSETQ. CDR3 length: 17 residues. V was clipped by 0 bases and J by 1 base; unmatched bases: 7. CDR3 DNA: TGCGCCAGCAGCTTGGCCCTCGGGACAGGGCGCCAAGAGACCCAGTACTTC. It yields the protein CASSLALGTGRQETQYF.

The table lists this clone with a few counts. The rearrangement links TRBV4-2 to TRBJ1-4; TRBD1 is a possible D gene (5 bases). Trimming took 1 base from V and 7 from J, leaving 13 bases between them. This CDR3 spans 15 amino acids. CDR1 and CDR2 from the germline V gene are LGHNA and YNFKEQ. The CDR3 sequence: CASSQGAGPGEKLFF. The CDR3 DNA reads TGTGCCAGCAGCCAAGGGGCAGGGCCGGGTGAAAAACTGTTTTTT.

J is TRBJ1-2 and V is TRBV30; a possible D gene is TRBD1 (5 bases). CDR1 and CDR2 (germline): GTSNPN, SVGIG (reference sequence). V lost 3 bases, J lost 0 bases, and 17 bases lay in between. The CDR3 spans 16 residues. DNA of the CDR3: TGTGCCTGGAGGGCCTGGCAGGGCGTCACTAACTATGGCTACACCTTC. Translating it yields CAWRAWQGVTNYGYTF.

A few counts support this clone. This chain joins TRBV7-8 and TRBJ1-1, with TRBD1 identical over 7 bases. Germline lookup yields CDR1 SGHVS and CDR2 FQNEAQ. This CDR3 region has 15 residues. V was clipped by 6 bases and J by 5 bases; unmatched bases: 12. This CDR3 is CASSYSQGEGTEAFF. CDR3 sequence (DNA): TGTGCCAGCAGTTACTCCCAGGGGGAAGGGACTGAAGCTTTCTTT. Combining the CDR3 with reference TRBV7-8 and TRBJ1-1 gives the whole variable domain GAGVSQSPRYKVAKRGQDVALRCDPISGHVSLFWYQQALGQGPEFLTYFQNEAQLDKSGLPSDRFFAERPEGSVSTLKIQRTQQEDSAVYLCASSYSQGEGTEAFFGQGTRLTVV.

The chain uses TRBV9 and TRBJ2-5; D ambiguous. V dropped 3 bases and J dropped 1 base, with 13 bases sitting between them. Looked up from germline, CDR1 is SGDLS and CDR2 is YYNGEE. This CDR3 has 15 residues. The DNA of the CDR3 is TGTGCCAGCAGCGCAGGAGACCTTCTCCAAGAGACCCAGTACTTC. This translates into CASSAGDLLQETQYF.

This clone was found once. This chain links TRBV5-6 with TRBJ2-7; possible D gene TRBD1, 6 bases. The CDR3 extends over 13 amino acids. CDR1 SGHDT and CDR2 YYEEEE come from the germline V gene. The ends were cut back, 1 base at V and 1 base at J, with 6 bases in the middle. The CDR3 DNA follows: TGTGCCAGCAGCTTGACAGGGTCCTACGAGCAGTACTTC. Its translation is CASSLTGSYEQYF.

The J gene is TRBJ1-1, the V gene TRBV4-3; 8 bases agree with TRBD1. CDR1 and CDR2 (germline): LGHNA, YSLEER. Unmatched junction bases numbered 7, after V lost 4 bases and J lost 0 bases. The CDR3 runs 16 residues. CDR3 region: CASSLGTGSVNTEAFF. Here the CDR3 DNA reads TGCGCCAGCAGCCTGGGGACAGGCTCTGTGAACACTGAAGCTTTCTTT.

The chain uses TRBV19 and TRBJ2-3; TRBD1 aligns across 8 bases. Germline loops: CDR1 LNHDA, CDR2 SQIVND (reference sequence). V was pared by 5 bases and J by 0 bases, with 7 bases of the junction left unmatched. This CDR3 spans 16 amino acids. CDR3 DNA: TGTGCCAGTAGTCATCCCGGGGACAGGAGCACAGATACGCAGTATTTT. It translates to CASSHPGDRSTDTQYF.

The CDR3 DNA reads TGTGCCAGCAGCCAACCCGGAGACCGGGACGAGAACGGCTACACCTTC. Translating it yields CASSQPGDRDENGYTF. The chain is built from TRBV14 and TRBJ1-2; a weak D match, TRBD1 (5 bases). Trimming left V 2 bases short and J 8 bases short, with 21 bases between. Germline loops: CDR1 SGHDN, CDR2 FVKESK. CDR3 length: 16 amino acids.

This clone was detected only once. This chain connects TRBV5-4 to TRBJ2-1; tentative D call: TRBD1 (7 bases). In germline, CDR1 is SGHNT, CDR2 YYREEE (reference sequence). This CDR3 spans 15 amino acids. V gave up 5 bases and J gave up 3 bases, with 15 bases separating them. CDR3 coding DNA: TGTGCCAGCAGGCCCCAGGGGGGTAACTACAATGAGCAGTTCTTC. Translation gives CASRPQGGNYNEQFF.

The rearrangement uses TRBV18 and TRBJ1-1, with 9 positions matching TRBD1. Germline loops: CDR1 KGHSH, CDR2 LQKENI. The trim removed 1 base at V and 0 bases at J, leaving 9 bases unmatched. The CDR3 totals 18 residues. CDR3 sequence reads: CASSPLPGQGRVNTEAFF. The DNA for the CDR3 is TGTGCCAGCTCACCACTGCCGGGACAGGGAAGAGTGAACACTGAAGCTTTCTTT.

This chain connects TRBV5-1 to TRBJ1-6, with a possible D match to TRBD1 (6 bases). Germline CDR1 SGHRS, CDR2 YFSETQ. The CDR3 spans 14 residues. Trimming removed 0 bases at V and 7 bases at J, with 8 bases between. In DNA, the CDR3 is TGCGCCAGCAGCTTGGGGCAGGGGAATTCACCCCTCCACTTT. It encodes CASSLGQGNSPLHF.

This clone occurred many times. CDR3 region: CASSQDSPNQPQHF. For the CDR3, the DNA is TGTGCCAGCAGCCAGGACAGCCCCAATCAGCCCCAGCATTTT. The chain combines TRBV6-5 with TRBJ1-5; possible D gene TRBD1, 6 bases. CDR3 size: 14 residues. Germline CDR1 is MNHEY and CDR2 is SVGAGI. V lost 6 bases to trimming and J lost 3 bases, with 12 bases between them.

The chain recombines TRBV7-2 with TRBJ1-2, with D perhaps TRBD1 (5 bases). Trimming removed 2 bases at V and 3 bases at J, with 13 bases between. Germline CDR1 SGHTA, CDR2 FQGNSA. This CDR3 region has 15 residues. CDR3 nucleotides: TGTGCCAGCAGCTTATCTCAGGGAACGGACTATGGCTACACCTTC. It specifies CASSLSQGTDYGYTF.

The chain links TRBV19 to TRBJ1-2; D possibly corresponds to TRBD1 (5 bases). Germline values: CDR1 LNHDA, CDR2 SQIVND (reference sequence). CDR3 size: 13 residues. Trimming took off 6 bases at V and 8 bases at J, with 16 bases between the two ends. In DNA form, the CDR3 reads TGTGCCAGTAGGCCGGGACGGGAGGGCGGCTACACCTTC. Translating gives CASRPGREGGYTF.

In its sample, this clone was seen once. The chain carries TRBV5-1 and TRBJ2-2; the D gene is possibly TRBD1 (7 bases). Germline V gives CDR1 SGHRS, CDR2 YFSETQ. V was pared by 7 bases and J by 0 bases, with 10 bases between. The CDR3 has 14 amino acids. The CDR3 loop is CASGGTANTGELFF. As DNA, the CDR3 is TGCGCCAGCGGAGGGACAGCGAACACCGGGGAGCTGTTTTTT.